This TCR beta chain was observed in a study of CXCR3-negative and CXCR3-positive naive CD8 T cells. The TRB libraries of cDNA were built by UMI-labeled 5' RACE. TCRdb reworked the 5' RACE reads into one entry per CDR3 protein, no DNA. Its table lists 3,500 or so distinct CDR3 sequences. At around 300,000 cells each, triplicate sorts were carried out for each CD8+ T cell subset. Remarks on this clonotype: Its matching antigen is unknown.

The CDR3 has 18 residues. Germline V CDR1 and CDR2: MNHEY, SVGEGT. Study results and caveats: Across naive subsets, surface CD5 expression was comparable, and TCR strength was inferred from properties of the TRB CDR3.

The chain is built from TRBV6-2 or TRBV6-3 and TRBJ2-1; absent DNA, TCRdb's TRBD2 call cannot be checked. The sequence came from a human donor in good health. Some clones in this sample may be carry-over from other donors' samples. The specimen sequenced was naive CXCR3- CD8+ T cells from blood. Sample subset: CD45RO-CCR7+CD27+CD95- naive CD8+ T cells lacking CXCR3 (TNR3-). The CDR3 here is CASSPSDPRELAYNEQFF.